One and the same sample provided the 5 T cell receptor beta chains below, sequenced in a study of a mutant IDH1 vaccine in newly diagnosed glioma. Their antigens are not known. Assay: immunoSEQ multiplex PCR; the TCRdb copy retains only in-frame clones and omits some. The sample records approximately 76,000 clones, roughly nine tenths being singletons. The time point was: week 5, during vaccination. In every dose of vaccine, 300 ug of mutant IDH1 20-mer peptide was given alongside topical imiquimod. The sample consisted of PBMCs, taken from a glioma patient whose treatment included an IDH1 peptide vaccine. These receptors were obtained from a woman aged 50 to 65 with glioma.

This clone has more than one count but fewer than ten. The genes are TRBV9 and TRBJ2-1; the D gene is possibly TRBD1 (6 bases). In germline, CDR1 is SGDLS, CDR2 YYNGEE. Trimming took 2 bases from V and 10 from J, leaving 13 bases between them. CDR3 length: 13 residues. For the CDR3, the DNA is TGTGCCAGCAGCGTGGGGACACCCGGCGAGCAGTTCTTC. Its translation is CASSVGTPGEQFF.

In this sample, this clone turned up once. The gene calls are TRBV7-2 and TRBJ2-7, with D perhaps TRBD2 (5 bases). The CDR3 contains 13 residues. Trimming took 4 bases from V and 3 from J, leaving 10 bases between them. Germline lookup yields CDR1 SGHTA and CDR2 FQGNSA. CDR3 sequence (DNA): TGTGCCAGCAGCTCCCGGGGTGGCTACGAGCAGTACTTC. Translated: CASSSRGGYEQYF.

This clone has just one count. This chain joins TRBV9 and TRBJ2-1; tentative D call: TRBD2 (6 bases). The CDR3 totals 15 residues. Germline V gene lookup returns CDR1 SGDLS and CDR2 YYNGEE. V was clipped by 3 bases and J by 0 bases, with 10 bases between them. CDR3 bases: TGTGCCAGCAGCGCAAGCGGGCCCTCCTACAATGAGCAGTTCTTC. Translating it yields CASSASGPSYNEQFF.

The V call is TRBV19, the J call TRBJ2-3, with TRBD1 identical over 9 bases. Germline V CDR1 and CDR2: LNHDA, SQIVND (reference sequence). The CDR3 totals 16 residues. V trimming: 3 bases; J trimming: 1 base; junction bases outside the gene matches: 5. The CDR3 DNA is TGTGCCAGTAGTATCGGAAGGGACAGGGGCACAGATACGCAGTATTTT. It translates to CASSIGRDRGTDTQYF.

In this sample, this clone turned up once. The chain is built from TRBV10-3 and TRBJ2-5; 9 nucleotides line up with TRBD2. The assigned J gene may be wrong: the sequence end matches TRBJ2-7 better. The germline gives CDR1 ENHRY, CDR2 SYGVKD. The CDR3 has 16 residues. The DNA of the CDR3 is TGTGCCATCAGTGACTCTACCTTAGCGGGGGCCTACGAGCAGTACTTC. It is translated as CAISDSTLAGAYEQYF.